These 18 T cell receptor beta chains share one sample of origin, sequenced in a study of blood T cell repertoires in COVID-19. Generated by immunoSEQ multiplex PCR, the TCRdb table keeps only in-frame clones and is missing some. Of 260,000 or so clones listed, 65% to 90% are singletons. Sequences were obtained from peripheral blood. These TCRs come from an older woman with acute or convalescent COVID-19.

The V gene is TRBV24-1, the J gene TRBJ2-2, with D perhaps matching TRBD1 (6 bases). The V gene lost 8 bases and the J gene lost 3 bases, with 15 bases spanning the gap. Germline loops: CDR1 KGHDR, CDR2 SFDVKD. The length of the CDR3 is 15 residues. CDR3 DNA: TGTGCCACCACGAGCAGGGGTGATTACACCGGGGAGCTGTTTTTT. Translating it yields CATTSRGDYTGELFF.

This sequence joins TRBV10-2 and TRBJ2-1; 10 bases agree with TRBD1. This CDR3 contains 15 residues. Trimming at V came to 7 bases and at J to 1 base, leaving 4 bases not matched to a gene. Germline V CDR1 and CDR2: WSHSY, SAAADI. DNA for the CDR3: TGCGCCAGCACCTCGGACAGGGGGTCCTACAATGAGCAGTTCTTC. Translation gives CASTSDRGSYNEQFF.

This chain uses TRBV6-4 with TRBJ2-7; 11 nucleotides line up with TRBD1. V shed 7 bases, J shed 1 base, and the junction held 9 bases outside the gene matches. Germline V gene sequence: CDR1 MRHNA, CDR2 SNTAGT. CDR3 length equals 16 residues. CDR3 protein: CASTNPGTGGSYEQYF. The CDR3 nucleotides read TGTGCCAGCACCAACCCCGGGACAGGGGGTTCCTACGAGCAGTACTTC.

The chain couples TRBV24-1 to TRBJ2-3; 9 nucleotides match TRBD1. The trim removed 5 bases at V and 2 bases at J, leaving 10 bases unmatched. Germline lookup yields CDR1 KGHDR and CDR2 SFDVKD. The CDR3 length is 17 residues. In DNA form, the CDR3 reads TGTGCCACCAGTGCCGAAAACAGGGGGCAGGACACAGATACGCAGTATTTT. This encodes CATSAENRGQDTDTQYF.

For this clone: At one of its ends the junction is not consistent with the germline gene, which may arise from a read error. The gene calls are TRBV6-5 and TRBJ1-2; maybe TRBD1 (5 bases). The CDR3 length is 12 residues. Germline V CDR1 and CDR2: MNHEY, SVGAGI. The CDR3 DNA follows: TGTGCCAGCAGCATTACCGACAGCTTTCTTCCGTTC. Translated, it gives CASSITDSFLPF.

The chain carries TRBV2 and TRBJ1-6; 9 nucleotides line up with TRBD1. Germline V CDR1 and CDR2: SNHLY, FYNNEI. The CDR3 consists of 15 residues. Trimming at V came to 6 bases and at J to 7 bases, leaving 7 bases not matched to a gene. CDR3 coding DNA: TGTGCCAGCAGGGGACAGGGAATAAGAAATTCACCCCTCCACTTT. Translated, it gives CASRGQGIRNSPLHF.

V and J are TRBV18 and TRBJ1-4; TRBD1 aligns across 7 bases. V was pared by 5 bases and J by 4 bases, with 13 bases of the junction left unmatched. The CDR3 runs 17 residues. Germline-derived CDR1 and CDR2 are KGHSH and LQKENI. CDR3 nucleotides: TGTGCCAGCTCAGTTTCCTCAACAGGGGCCTATAATGAAAAACTGTTTTTT. Its translation is CASSVSSTGAYNEKLFF.

The chain joins TRBV29-1 to TRBJ1-2; 7 positions agree with TRBD1. The CDR3 has 13 amino acids. Germline loops: CDR1 SQVTM, CDR2 ANQGSEA. V lost 7 bases and J lost 2; bases outside the gene matches: 7. The CDR3 DNA follows: TGCAGCGCTGGCGGACAGGCAAACTATGGCTACACCTTC. It translates to CSAGGQANYGYTF.

The chain couples TRBV4-2 to TRBJ2-7; 10 bases match TRBD1. The CDR3 runs to 15 residues. The V and J ends lost 3 bases and 5 bases, in that order; junction bases with no gene match: 7. Per the germline V gene, CDR1 is LGHNA and CDR2 is YNFKEQ. CDR3 bases: TGTGCCAGCAGCCAGGGGGACAGGGGTTTTAACGAGCAGTACTTC. Its translation: CASSQGDRGFNEQYF.

Written as DNA, the CDR3 is TGTGCCAGTAGTATACCTCTCCGGGGGGCCACTGAAGCTTTCTTT. Encoded protein: CASSIPLRGATEAFF. This rearrangement joins TRBV19 to TRBJ1-1; perhaps TRBD1 as D (6 bases). V was cut by 2 bases and J by 4 bases, with 14 bases left in between. The CDR3 runs to 15 residues. Germline values: CDR1 LNHDA, CDR2 SQIVND (reference sequence).

This clone has more than one count but fewer than ten. The chain employs TRBV6-2 or TRBV6-3 and TRBJ2-2, with 9 bases matching TRBD1. This CDR3 spans 14 amino acids. Trimming removed 6 bases from V and 6 bases from J; junction bases left unmatched: 5. Germline CDR1 MNHEY, CDR2 SVGEGT. Written as DNA, the CDR3 is TGTGCCAGCAGCAACCGACAGGGGGCCGGGGAGCTGTTTTTT. Translated: CASSNRQGAGELFF.

This chain joins TRBV5-1 and TRBJ1-1; TRBD1 is a possible D gene (5 bases). Deletions cut 0 bases from V and 0 bases from J, with 9 bases between. The CDR3 contains 15 residues. The V gene's germline CDR1 is SGHRS and CDR2 YFSETQ. The CDR3 coding sequence is TGCGCCAGCAGCTTGGTTCAGGGAATGAACACTGAAGCTTTCTTT. It encodes CASSLVQGMNTEAFF. Using reference TRBV5-1 and TRBJ1-1 for the parts outside the CDR3, the full variable domain is KAGVTQTPRYLIKTRGQQVTLSCSPISGHRSVSWYQQTPGQGLQFLFEYFSETQRNKGNFPGRFSGRQFSNSRSEMNVSTLELGDSALYLCASSLVQGMNTEAFFGQGTRLTVV.

This clone was seen once. The V gene is TRBV5-1, the J gene TRBJ2-2; 9 nucleotides align to TRBD1. The germline gives CDR1 SGHRS, CDR2 YFSETQ. J lost 5 bases, V lost 1 base, and 3 bases had no gene match. The CDR3 has 15 amino acids. This chain's CDR3 is CASSLLTGGTGELFF. The CDR3 DNA is TGCGCCAGCAGCTTGCTGACAGGGGGAACCGGGGAGCTGTTTTTT.

V gene TRBV7-2 combines with J gene TRBJ2-7; no clear D. CDR1 and CDR2 (germline): SGHTA, FQGNSA. Trimming removed 0 bases at V and 4 bases at J, with 10 bases between. The CDR3 is 14 amino acids. The CDR3 sequence: CASSLAWQAYEQYF. DNA of the CDR3: TGTGCCAGCAGCTTAGCGTGGCAGGCGTACGAGCAGTACTTC.

The chain joins TRBV5-1 to TRBJ1-1, with TRBD1 identical over 9 bases. In germline, CDR1 is SGHRS, CDR2 YFSETQ. V lost 3 bases, J lost 8 bases, and 11 bases stayed unmatched. This CDR3 comprises 15 residues. The CDR3 loop is CASSSGTGKSFEAFF. CDR3 sequence (DNA): TGCGCCAGCAGCTCGGGGACAGGGAAGAGTTTCGAAGCTTTCTTT.

This chain connects TRBV18 to TRBJ1-1, with no clear D. Trimming removed 3 bases at V and 7 bases at J, with 12 bases between. The CDR3 runs to 13 residues. The V gene's germline CDR1 is KGHSH and CDR2 LQKENI. The CDR3 DNA reads as TGTGCCAGCTCACCCGGTCAGGAAGGTGAAGCTTTCTTT. Translating it yields CASSPGQEGEAFF.

The chain carries TRBV28 and TRBJ1-5; possibly TRBD1 for D (5 bases). The CDR3 sequence is 14 residues long. Germline V lookup: CDR1 MDHEN, CDR2 SYDVKM. The V and J ends lost 4 bases and 0 bases respectively, with 7 bases between them. The CDR3 spells CASSWGNSNQPQHF. The CDR3 region has the DNA TGTGCCAGCAGTTGGGGCAATAGCAATCAGCCCCAGCATTTT.

This clone was counted a single time. This chain joins TRBV5-1 and TRBJ2-1; weak D call: TRBD2 (5 bases). From germline, CDR1 is SGHRS and CDR2 YFSETQ. The CDR3 has 12 amino acids. The V end was cut by 0 bases, the J end by 7 bases, with 5 bases between. The CDR3 sequence is CASSLGTNEQFF. The CDR3 bases are TGCGCCAGCAGCTTGGGGACTAATGAGCAGTTCTTC.